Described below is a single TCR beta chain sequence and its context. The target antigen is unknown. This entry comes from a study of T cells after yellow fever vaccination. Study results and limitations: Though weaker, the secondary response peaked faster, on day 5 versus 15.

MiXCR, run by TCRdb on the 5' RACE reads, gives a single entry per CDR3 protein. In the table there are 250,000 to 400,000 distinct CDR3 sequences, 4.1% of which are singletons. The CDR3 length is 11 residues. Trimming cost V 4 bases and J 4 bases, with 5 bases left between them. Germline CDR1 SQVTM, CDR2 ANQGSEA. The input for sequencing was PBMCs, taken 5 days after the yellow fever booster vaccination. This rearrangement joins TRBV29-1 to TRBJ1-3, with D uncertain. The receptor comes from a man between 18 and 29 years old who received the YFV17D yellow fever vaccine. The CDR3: CSVAGGNTIYF. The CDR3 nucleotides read TGCAGCGTTGCCGGGGGAAACACCATATATTTT.